The clone carrying this T cell receptor beta chain was found once. This entry is derived from a study of blood T cell repertoires in COVID-19. Study background: PBMCs, B-cell-depleted T cells, or T cells were the source of the cDNA or gDNA that made up the material.

Methods used by the authors: Reference gene primer amplification gave estimated nucleated cell counts. TCRdb keeps only in-frame clones here, not all; method: immunoSEQ multiplex PCR. V and J calls and clone size follow that table, whereas D and trimming were derived from the DNA. The sample shows fewer than 150,000 clones, about 83% of them seen only once. The V gene's germline CDR1 is LGHNT and CDR2 FRNRAP. The V and J ends lost 4 bases and 1 base, in that order; junction bases with no gene match: 9. This CDR3 comprises 17 residues. This clonotype was obtained from a woman aged 35 to 49 with acute or convalescent COVID-19. The sample taken for sequencing was peripheral blood. This rearrangement joins TRBV12-5 to TRBJ2-1; 8 bases align to TRBD2. The CDR3 reads CASGWWLGGRSYNEQFF. In DNA, the CDR3 is TGTGCTAGTGGTTGGTGGCTGGGCGGGAGGTCCTACAATGAGCAGTTCTTC.